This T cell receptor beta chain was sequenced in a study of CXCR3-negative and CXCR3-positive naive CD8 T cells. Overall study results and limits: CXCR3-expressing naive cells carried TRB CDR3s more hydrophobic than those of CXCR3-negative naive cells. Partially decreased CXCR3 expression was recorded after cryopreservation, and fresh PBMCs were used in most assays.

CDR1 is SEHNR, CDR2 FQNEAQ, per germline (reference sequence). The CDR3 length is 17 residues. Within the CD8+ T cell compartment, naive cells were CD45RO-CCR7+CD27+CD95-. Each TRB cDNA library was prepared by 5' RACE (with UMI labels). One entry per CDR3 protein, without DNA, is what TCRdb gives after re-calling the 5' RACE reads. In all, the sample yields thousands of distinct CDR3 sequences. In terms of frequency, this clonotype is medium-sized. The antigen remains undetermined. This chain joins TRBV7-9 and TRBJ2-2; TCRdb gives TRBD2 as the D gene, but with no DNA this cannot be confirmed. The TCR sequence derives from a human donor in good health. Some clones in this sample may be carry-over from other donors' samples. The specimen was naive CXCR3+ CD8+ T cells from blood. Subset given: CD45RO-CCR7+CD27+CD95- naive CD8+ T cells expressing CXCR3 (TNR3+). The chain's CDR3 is CASSLETVDPHTGELFF. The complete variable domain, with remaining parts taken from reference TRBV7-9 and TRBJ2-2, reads DTGVSQNPRHKITKRGQNVTFRCDPISEHNRLYWYRQTLGQGPEFLTYFQNEAQLEKSRLLSDRFSAERPKGSFSTLEIQRTEQGDSAMYLCASSLETVDPHTGELFFGEGSRLTVL.